The present T cell receptor beta chain was sequenced within a study of CD8 T cells in ankylosing spondylitis. Study-wide points: Under 10 highly homologous variants formed a TCR beta motif that appeared characteristic of ankylosing spondylitis blood.

The CDR3 runs to 14 residues. Germline assignment: CDR1 SGHNT and CDR2 YYREEE (reference sequence). Trimming removed 7 bases from V and 1 base from J, with 15 bases in between. In this sample, this clonotype turned up a few times. As yet, its antigen is unknown. One entry per CDR3 protein, called by TCRdb with MiXCR from the 5' RACE reads. The table includes a few hundred thousand distinct CDR3 sequences, 20% to 25% detected once. The specimen was blood, either unsorted or a sorted T cell fraction (not recorded which). The clonotype comes from a male donor with ankylosing spondylitis. The rearrangement uses TRBV5-4 and TRBJ2-7; possibly TRBD2 for D (5 bases). The CDR3 protein is CASAQAGGSYEQYF. CDR3 bases: TGTGCCAGCGCCCAGGCGGGTGGATCCTACGAGCAGTACTTC.